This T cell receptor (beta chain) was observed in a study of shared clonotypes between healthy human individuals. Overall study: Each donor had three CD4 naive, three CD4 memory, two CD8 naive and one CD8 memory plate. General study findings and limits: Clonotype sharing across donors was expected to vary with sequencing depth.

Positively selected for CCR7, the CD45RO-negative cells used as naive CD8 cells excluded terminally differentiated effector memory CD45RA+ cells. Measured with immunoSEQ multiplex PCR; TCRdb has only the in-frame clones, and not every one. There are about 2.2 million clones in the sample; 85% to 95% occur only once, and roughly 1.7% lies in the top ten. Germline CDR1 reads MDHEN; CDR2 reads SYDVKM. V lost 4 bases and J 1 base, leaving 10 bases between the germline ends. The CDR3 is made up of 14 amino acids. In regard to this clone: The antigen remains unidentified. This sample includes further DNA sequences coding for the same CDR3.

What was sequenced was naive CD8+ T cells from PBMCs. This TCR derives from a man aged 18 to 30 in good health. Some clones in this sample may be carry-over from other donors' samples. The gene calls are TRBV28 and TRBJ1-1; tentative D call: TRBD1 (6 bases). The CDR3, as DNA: TGTGCCAGCAGTTGGAGGGGGGGGAACACTGAAGCTTTCTTT. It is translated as CASSWRGGNTEAFF.